Sequencing of this TCR beta chain was carried out in a study of CD8+ T cells in alopecia areata. Trimming took 0 bases from V and 6 from J; bases not matched to a gene: 3. Germline V gene data show CDR1 as MGHRA and CDR2 as YSYEKL. This CDR3 is 14 amino acids long. RNA was extracted and reverse transcribed into cDNA as the sequencing template. Sequencing used immunoSEQ multiplex PCR; TCRdb keeps in-frame clones, though not all of them. This sample carries 110,000 to 150,000 clones, roughly 53% of them seen once, and the ten largest clones take under 6.5%. The chain couples TRBV4-1 to TRBJ1-2, with TRBD1 matching over 8 bases. The TCR was taken from a human donor with alopecia areata. Sequences were derived from CD4+ T cells sorted from blood, sampled at week 0. The CDR3 DNA reads as TGCGCCAGCAGCCAAGATCAGGGGGCGAATGGCTACACCTTC. Translated, it gives CASSQDQGANGYTF.